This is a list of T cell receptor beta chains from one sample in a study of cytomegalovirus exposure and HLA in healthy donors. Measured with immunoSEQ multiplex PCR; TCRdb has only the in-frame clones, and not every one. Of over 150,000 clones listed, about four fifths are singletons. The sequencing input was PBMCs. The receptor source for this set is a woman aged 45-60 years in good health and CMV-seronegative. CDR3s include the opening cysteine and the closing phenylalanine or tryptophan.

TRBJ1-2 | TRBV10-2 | CASSESGREKGYTF
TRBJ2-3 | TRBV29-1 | CSVGVEADTQYF
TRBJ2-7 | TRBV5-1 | CASSLLLNSYEQYF
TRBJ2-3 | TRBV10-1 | CASSSGTGGETDTQYF
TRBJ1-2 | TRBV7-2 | CASSSGVGYTF
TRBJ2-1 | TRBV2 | CASGAGGPPYNEQFF
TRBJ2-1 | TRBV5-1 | CASSLWTRDNEQFF
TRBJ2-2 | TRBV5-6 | CASSLGVSATGELFF
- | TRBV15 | CATSRDWAYEQYF
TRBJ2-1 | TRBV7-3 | CASSPPTGEQFF
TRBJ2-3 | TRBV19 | CASTGQLSDTQYF
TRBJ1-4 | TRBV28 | CASSFQGRLFF
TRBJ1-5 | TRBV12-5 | CASGFLGQDQPQHF
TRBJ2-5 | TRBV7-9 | CASSSGQGGETQYF
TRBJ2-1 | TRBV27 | CASSGTSGRRGLYNEQFF
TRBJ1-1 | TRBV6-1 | CASRAPGQPNTEAFF
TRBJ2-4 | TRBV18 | CASSPVAATKNIQYF
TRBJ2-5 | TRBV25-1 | CASSEVETSGRETQYF
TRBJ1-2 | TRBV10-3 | CAISESTGLGHGYTF
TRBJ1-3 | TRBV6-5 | CASSRTGSGNTIYF
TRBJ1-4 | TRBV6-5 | CASSSGTLPEKLFF
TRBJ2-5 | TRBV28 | CASSTVAQYQETQYF